This T cell receptor beta chain was sequenced during a study of response to subunit inactivated influenza vaccine. Study-level findings and limits: With each seasonal influenza vaccination, the authors suggested, few new T cells are recruited.

This clonotype was detected ten times or more. Its target is not known. TCRdb used MiXCR to reprocess the RT-PCR reads, holding one entry per CDR3 protein. This sample has under 550,000 distinct CDR3 sequences; approximately 7.8% occur once, and the top ten carry around 13%. The sequence was collected from a man aged 50-75 years who received an inactivated influenza vaccine. Sequenced here: PBMCs from blood, sampled around 2 years after vaccination.

The CDR3 nucleotides are TGTGCCAGCAGCTTAAGGGGGGCTTACAATGAGCAGTTCTTC. It translates to CASSLRGAYNEQFF. The rearrangement uses TRBV7-8 and TRBJ2-1; D possibly uses TRBD1 or TRBD2 (6 bases each). In germline, CDR1 is SGHVS, CDR2 FQNEAQ. V lost 2 bases and J 4 bases, leaving 9 bases between the germline ends. The CDR3 has 14 residues. Complete variable domain (other parts from reference TRBV7-8 and TRBJ2-1): GAGVSQSPRYKVAKRGQDVALRCDPISGHVSLFWYQQALGQGPEFLTYFQNEAQLDKSGLPSDRFFAERPEGSVSTLKIQRTQQEDSAVYLCASSLRGAYNEQFFGPGTRLTVL.